Shown below are 24 T cell receptor beta chains from a single sample sequenced in a study of metastatic and nonmetastatic thyroid tumors (TCRdb year 2020). No patient had received any treatment before thyroid surgery. Libraries came from PCR. The listed sequencing device is Illumina HiSeq 4000. TCRdb handled the public reads itself, with Q25 trimming in fastp and clone calling in MiXCR, and kept productive beta chains. The sample table records about 43,000 clones; roughly a quarter of these occur just once. The leading ten clones occupy roughly 15% of the sample. Material: tumor tissue. The receptors were sampled from a female donor with papillary thyroid cancer or a benign thyroid nodule (not recorded which). Some clones in this sample may be carry-over from other donors' samples.

V gene TRBV12-3 or TRBV12-4 combines with J gene TRBJ2-2; D uncertain. V lost 2 bases and J lost 5, with 6 bases in between. The CDR3 is 13 amino acids. The CDR3: CASSLLGTGELFF. As DNA, the CDR3 is TGTGCCAGCAGTTTACTGGGTACCGGGGAGCTGTTTTTT.

V is TRBV20-1 and J is TRBJ2-7; 9 bases are shared with TRBD2. V lost 5 bases, J lost 3 bases, and 14 bases stayed unmatched. This CDR3 comprises 16 residues. Germline CDR1 and CDR2: DFQATT and SNEGSKA (reference sequence). CDR3 sequence reads: CSAYDLSGRLYYEQYF. CDR3 sequence (DNA): TGCAGTGCTTACGACCTAAGCGGGAGGCTCTACTACGAGCAGTACTTC.

This clone was observed a handful of times. A read error may be the cause here, since a much bigger clone is one base away. The chain has TRBV29-1 and TRBJ2-3, with D possibly TRBD1 on 6 matching bases. V was cut by 3 bases and J by 0 bases, with 13 bases left in between. Per the germline V gene, CDR1 is SQVTM and CDR2 is ANQGSEA. The CDR3 totals 15 residues. CDR3 region: CSVDARDISTDTQYF. The CDR3 nucleotides are TGCAGCGTTGACGCCCGGGACATAAGCACAGATACGCAGTATTTT.

This sequence joins TRBV6-5 and TRBJ2-7, with D perhaps TRBD1 (5 bases). The length of the CDR3 is 15 residues. V was cut by 0 bases and J by 6 bases, with 15 bases left in between. Germline V gene data show CDR1 as MNHEY and CDR2 as SVGAGI. The CDR3 coding sequence is TGTGCCAGCAGTTACTCGGTCCAGGGCTTCGGCGAGCAGTACTTC. It translates to CASSYSVQGFGEQYF.

In its sample, this clone was seen many times. The V gene is TRBV12-3 or TRBV12-4, the J gene TRBJ1-1; TRBD1 might be the D (5 bases). Deletions cut 2 bases from V and 11 bases from J, with 12 bases between. The CDR3 contains 12 residues. The DNA of the CDR3 is TGTGCCAGCAGTTTAAATTCCGAGGGGGCTTTCTTT. It translates to CASSLNSEGAFF.

This clone came up many times. V usage is TRBV7-8 and J usage is TRBJ2-5, with D uncertain. Germline assignment: CDR1 SGHVS and CDR2 FQNEAQ. This CDR3 is 15 amino acids long. With 5 bases removed from V and 4 bases from J, the gap between germline ends came to 17 bases. The CDR3 reads CASSPVGSASETQYF. CDR3 DNA: TGTGCCAGCAGCCCAGTCGGTTCGGCGTCAGAGACCCAGTACTTC.

This clone was seen at least ten times. V is TRBV6-1 and J is TRBJ2-1, with TRBD2 as a possible D gene (5 bases). The length of the CDR3 is 14 residues. V lost 5 bases and J 8 bases, leaving 16 bases between the germline ends. Looked up from germline, CDR1 is MNHNS and CDR2 is SASEGT. CDR3 residues: CASSFSLGLDEQFF. The CDR3 coding sequence is TGTGCCAGCAGTTTTTCACTAGGGTTAGATGAGCAGTTCTTC.

Turning to this clone: Since a much larger clone is just one base distant, this may be a read error. The chain is built from TRBV7-3 and TRBJ2-3, with 7 bases aligning to TRBD2. CDR1 is SGHTA and CDR2 is FQGTGA in the germline V gene. There are 15 residues in the CDR3. In DNA form, the CDR3 reads TGTACCAGCAGCTCCTGGGCGGGGGAGACAGATACGCAGTATTTT. Encoded protein: CTSSSWAGETDTQYF.

Turning to this clone: A much larger clone sits a single nucleotide away, making a read error possible. This chain links TRBV7-2 with TRBJ2-5, with 10 bases identical to TRBD2. Trimming removed 9 bases from V and 3 bases from J; junction bases left unmatched: 4. CDR1 SGHTA and CDR2 FQGNSA come from the germline V gene. The CDR3 sequence is 13 residues long. The CDR3 DNA is TGTGCCAGAAGGCTAGCGGGAGAAGAGACCCAGTACTTC. Translated: CARRLAGEETQYF.

This clone has a count of ten or more. V and J are TRBV24-1 and TRBJ1-2; 8 nucleotides align to TRBD1. The CDR3 extends over 14 amino acids. Looked up from germline, CDR1 is KGHDR and CDR2 is SFDVKD. Losses at the gene ends were 7 bases for V and 8 bases for J; bases not matched to a gene: 11. This chain's CDR3 is CATRLQGGSGGYTF. CDR3 nucleotide sequence: TGTGCCACCAGGTTACAGGGGGGCTCAGGGGGCTACACCTTC.

This clone has at least ten counts. This chain connects TRBV27 to TRBJ1-5; 10 bases align to TRBD1. The CDR3 loop spans 17 amino acids. The ends lost 5 bases at V and 6 bases at J; junction bases unmatched: 13. Germline V gives CDR1 MNHEY, CDR2 SMNVEV (reference sequence). In nucleotides, the CDR3 is TGTGCCAGCAGTCTTACCGGGACAGGGGTTTCCTTTCAGCCCCAGCATTTT. Its protein product is CASSLTGTGVSFQPQHF.

About this clone: At one boundary the junction diverges from the germline segment, which might be a read error. The gene calls are TRBV13 and TRBJ1-1; weak D call: TRBD1 (6 bases). Germline CDR1 reads PRHDT; CDR2 reads FYEKMQ (reference sequence). The CDR3 is 17 amino acids. The CDR3: CASSLGRLGGRGTEASF. CDR3 DNA sequence: TGTGCCAGCAGCTTAGGTCGTCTGGGGGGCAGGGGCACTGAAGCTTCCTTT.

Remarks on this clone: As the CDR3 is not closed by the conserved phenylalanine or tryptophan, this likely results from a read error. The rearrangement uses TRBV28 and TRBJ1-1; perhaps TRBD1 as D (5 bases). The CDR3 extends over 16 amino acids. Germline V gene data show CDR1 as MDHEN and CDR2 as SYDVKM. This chain's CDR3 is CAISFYGGERDTEAFL. The CDR3 region has the DNA TGTGCCATCAGTTTTTACGGGGGGGAACGGGACACTGAAGCTTTCCTT.

This chain joins TRBV20-1 and TRBJ2-7; 9 bases agree with TRBD1. After removal of 6 bases from V and 0 bases from J, the junction contained 3 bases not matched to a gene. There are 13 residues in the CDR3. Germline CDR1 reads DFQATT; CDR2 reads SNEGSKA (reference sequence). The CDR3 protein is CSALQGASYEQYF. CDR3 in DNA: TGCAGTGCCTTACAGGGGGCCTCCTACGAGCAGTACTTC.

This clone was recorded only once. The V gene is TRBV5-1, the J gene TRBJ2-3; 10 bases are shared with TRBD1. The junction had 6 bases not matched to a gene; V was cut back by 4 bases and J by 7 bases. Germline V gene sequence: CDR1 SGHRS, CDR2 YFSETQ. There are 14 residues in the CDR3. The DNA of the CDR3 is TGCGCCAGCAGCGGAGGACAGGGGGGGTATACGCAGTATTTT. As protein: CASSGGQGGYTQYF.

This clone has more than one count but fewer than ten. The junction and the germline gene differ at one end; a read error may be behind it. The V and J genes are TRBV24-1 and TRBJ2-7; no definite D call. CDR1 and CDR2 from the germline V gene are KGHDR and SFDVKD. The length of the CDR3 is 12 residues. The CDR3 reads CASRTASNEQYF. In DNA form, the CDR3 reads TGTGCCTCCCGGACCGCCTCCAACGAGCAGTACTTC.

This clone was counted at least ten times. V is TRBV3-1 and J is TRBJ2-1; D may be TRBD1 or TRBD2 (5 bases each). The CDR3 sequence is 15 residues long. Between the trimmed V and J ends, which lost 4 bases and 6 bases, there was a span of 16 bases. Germline CDR1 and CDR2: LGHDT and YNNKEL (reference sequence). The CDR3 is CASSPGTSPSNEQFF. For the CDR3, the DNA is TGTGCCAGCAGCCCGGGGACCTCACCCTCCAATGAGCAGTTCTTC.

This clone was detected ten times or more. This chain joins TRBV2 and TRBJ1-5, with D tentatively TRBD1 (6 bases). V lost 7 bases and J 7 bases, leaving 14 bases between the germline ends. CDR1 and CDR2 from the germline V gene are SNHLY and FYNNEI. This CDR3 region has 13 residues. The CDR3 coding sequence is TGTGCCAGCAACAGGGATGGAGGACAGCCCCAGCATTTT. This encodes CASNRDGGQPQHF. The full variable domain, its missing parts supplied by reference TRBV2 and TRBJ1-5, is EPEVTQTPSHQVTQMGQEVILRCVPISNHLYFYWYRQILGQKVEFLVSFYNNEISEKSEIFDDQFSVERPDGSNFTLKIRSTKLEDSAMYFCASNRDGGQPQHFGDGTRLSIL.

This clone has a count of ten or more. V is TRBV2 and J is TRBJ2-5; D possibly uses TRBD1 or TRBD2 (7 bases each). This CDR3 contains 17 residues. CDR1 is SNHLY and CDR2 is FYNNEI in the germline V gene. The V end was cut by 4 bases, the J end by 5 bases, with 23 bases between. Here the CDR3 reads CASSGPRGRGLRETQYF. The CDR3 DNA follows: TGTGCCAGCAGTGGACCCAGGGGGAGGGGGCTCCGTGAGACCCAGTACTTC.

This CDR3 reads CSAHDRASYTF. CDR3 nucleotide sequence: TGCAGTGCCCATGACAGGGCGAGCTACACCTTC. The V and J genes are TRBV20-1 and TRBJ1-2, with 7 bases lining up with TRBD1. J gave up 9 bases and V 6 bases, and 7 bases lay outside the gene matches. The length of the CDR3 is 11 residues. Germline CDR1 reads DFQATT; CDR2 reads SNEGSKA (reference sequence).

The chain combines TRBV12-3 or TRBV12-4 with TRBJ1-1, with 7 bases lining up with TRBD1. Germline trimming cut 7 bases from V and 11 bases from J; bases unmatched to any gene: 7. The CDR3 runs to 11 residues. The CDR3 reads CASTLTGRAFF. CDR3 coding DNA: TGTGCCAGCACCCTGACAGGGCGGGCTTTCTTT.

The gene calls are TRBV6-1 and TRBJ1-2; 9 bases line up with TRBD1. The CDR3 has 14 residues. Germline assignment: CDR1 MNHNS and CDR2 SASEGT. V trimming: 6 bases; J trimming: 6 bases; junction bases outside the gene matches: 8. CDR3 in amino acids: CASSRTGAVDGYTF. CDR3 sequence (DNA): TGTGCCAGCAGCCGGACAGGGGCGGTCGATGGCTACACCTTC.

In this sample, this clone turned up many times. The chain recombines TRBV28 with TRBJ2-7; TRBD2 aligns across 7 bases. J was trimmed by 0 bases and V by 2 bases; bases with no gene match: 7. The CDR3 contains 16 residues. Germline CDR1 is MDHEN and CDR2 is SYDVKM. The chain's CDR3 is CASSLGGLMSSYEQYF. The CDR3 DNA reads TGTGCCAGCAGTTTAGGGGGACTAATGAGCTCCTACGAGCAGTACTTC.

This clone has at least ten counts. The chain has TRBV2 and TRBJ2-6, with D hard to call. Trimming cost V 1 base and J 0 bases, with 7 bases left between them. There are 16 residues in the CDR3. CDR1 is SNHLY and CDR2 is FYNNEI in the germline V gene. The CDR3: CASSEGWFSGANVLTF. The CDR3 DNA is TGTGCCAGCAGTGAAGGTTGGTTCTCTGGGGCCAACGTCCTGACTTTC.